This T cell receptor (beta chain) was sequenced during a study of cytomegalovirus exposure and HLA in healthy donors. Broader study findings: The investigators catalogued 160 or so TCR beta chains as cytomegalovirus-associated.

The CDR3 loop spans 14 amino acids. Between the trimmed V and J ends, which lost 4 bases and 6 bases, there was a span of 14 bases. The germline CDR1 and CDR2 sequences are SGHTA and FQGNSA. Use of 60 Vbeta and 13 Jbeta primers characterized the PCR. TCRdb keeps only in-frame clones here, not all; method: immunoSEQ multiplex PCR. The data show around 40,000 clones, about 78% seen once. This clone was picked up a small number of times. Its antigen remains unidentified. This receptor was obtained from a woman in her thirties in good health and CMV-seronegative. The sequencing input was PBMCs. The chain joins TRBV7-2 to TRBJ2-3; D possibly corresponds to TRBD1 (6 bases). This CDR3 is CASSSQGFGDTQYF. The CDR3 bases are TGTGCCAGCAGCTCCCAGGGGTTTGGGGATACGCAGTATTTT.